This T cell receptor (beta chain) was sequenced for a study of identical twins. Using its own MiXCR run on the 5' RACE reads, TCRdb lists one record per CDR3 protein. The table includes approximately 1.8 million distinct CDR3 sequences, less than 35% detected once. CDR3 size: 15 residues. Germline CDR1 is SGHTA and CDR2 is FQGNSA. V lost 2 bases to trimming and J lost 0 bases, with 5 bases between them. Sample: cord blood. The chain carries TRBV7-2 and TRBJ2-6; no definite D call. The receptor comes from a newborn girl in good health. The CDR3 coding sequence is TGTGCCAGCAGCTTAAACCTCTCTGGGGCCAACGTCCTGACTTTC. This codes for CASSLNLSGANVLTF.